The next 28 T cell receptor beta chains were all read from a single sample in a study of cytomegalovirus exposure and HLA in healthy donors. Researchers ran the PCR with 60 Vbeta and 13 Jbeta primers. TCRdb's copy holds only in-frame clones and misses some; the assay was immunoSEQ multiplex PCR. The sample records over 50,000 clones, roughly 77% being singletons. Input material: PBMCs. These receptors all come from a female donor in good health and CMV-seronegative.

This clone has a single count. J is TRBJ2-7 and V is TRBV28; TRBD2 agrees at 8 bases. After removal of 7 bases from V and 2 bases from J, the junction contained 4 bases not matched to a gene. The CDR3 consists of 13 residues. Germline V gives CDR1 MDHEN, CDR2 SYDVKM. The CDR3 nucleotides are TGTGCCAGCAACGGGGGGGAGACCTACGAGCAGTACTTC. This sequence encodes CASNGGETYEQYF.

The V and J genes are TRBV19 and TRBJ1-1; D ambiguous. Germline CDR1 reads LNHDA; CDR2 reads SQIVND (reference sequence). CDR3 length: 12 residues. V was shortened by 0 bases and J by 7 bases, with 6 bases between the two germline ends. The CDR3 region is CASSIDAGEAFF. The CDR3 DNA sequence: TGTGCCAGTAGTATAGACGCAGGTGAAGCTTTCTTT. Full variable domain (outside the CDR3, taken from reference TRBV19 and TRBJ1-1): DGGITQSPKYLFRKEGQNVTLSCEQNLNHDAMYWYRQDPGQGLRLIYYSQIVNDFQKGDIAEGYSVSREKKESFPLTVTSAQKNPTAFYLCASSIDAGEAFFGQGTRLTVV.

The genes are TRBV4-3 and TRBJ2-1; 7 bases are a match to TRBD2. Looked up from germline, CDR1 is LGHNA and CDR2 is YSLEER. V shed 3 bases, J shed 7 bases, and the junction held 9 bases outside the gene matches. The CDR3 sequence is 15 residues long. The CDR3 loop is CASSQFRGSNNEQFF. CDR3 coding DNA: TGCGCCAGCAGCCAGTTTCGCGGGAGTAATAATGAGCAGTTCTTC.

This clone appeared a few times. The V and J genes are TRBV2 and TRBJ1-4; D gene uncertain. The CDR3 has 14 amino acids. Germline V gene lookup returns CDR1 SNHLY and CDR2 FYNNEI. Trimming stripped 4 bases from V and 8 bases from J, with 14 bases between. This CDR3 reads CASSGSGVEEKLFF. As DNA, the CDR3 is TGTGCCAGCAGTGGAAGCGGGGTTGAAGAAAAACTGTTTTTT.

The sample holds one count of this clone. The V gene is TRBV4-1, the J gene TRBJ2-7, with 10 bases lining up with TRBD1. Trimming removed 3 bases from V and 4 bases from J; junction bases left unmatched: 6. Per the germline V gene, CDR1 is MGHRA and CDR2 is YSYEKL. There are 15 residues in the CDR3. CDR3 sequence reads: CASSQAGTGAYEQYF. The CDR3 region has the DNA TGCGCCAGCAGCCAGGCCGGGACAGGGGCGTACGAGCAGTACTTC.

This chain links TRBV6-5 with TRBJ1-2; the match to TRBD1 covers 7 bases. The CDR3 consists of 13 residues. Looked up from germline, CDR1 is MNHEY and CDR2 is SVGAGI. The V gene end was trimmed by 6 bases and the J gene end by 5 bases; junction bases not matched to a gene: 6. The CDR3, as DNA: TGTGCCAGCAGCCCCCTCAGGGGGTATGGCTACACCTTC. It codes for CASSPLRGYGYTF.

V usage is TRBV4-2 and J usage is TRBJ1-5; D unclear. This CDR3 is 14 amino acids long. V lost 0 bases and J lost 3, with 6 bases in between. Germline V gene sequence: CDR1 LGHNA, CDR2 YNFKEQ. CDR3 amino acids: CASSQDGVNQPQHF. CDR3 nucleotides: TGTGCCAGCAGCCAAGACGGGGTCAATCAGCCCCAGCATTTT.

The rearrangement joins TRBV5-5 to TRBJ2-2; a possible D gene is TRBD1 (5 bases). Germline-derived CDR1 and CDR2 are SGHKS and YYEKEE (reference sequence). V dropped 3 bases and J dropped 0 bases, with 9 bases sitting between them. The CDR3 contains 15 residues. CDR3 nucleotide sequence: TGTGCCAGCAGCTCCAGGGATCCGAACACCGGGGAGCTGTTTTTT. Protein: CASSSRDPNTGELFF.

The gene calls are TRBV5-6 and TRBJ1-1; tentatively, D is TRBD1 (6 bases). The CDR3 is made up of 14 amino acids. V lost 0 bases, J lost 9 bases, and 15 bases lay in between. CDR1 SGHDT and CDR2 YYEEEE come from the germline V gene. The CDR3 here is CASSLGGGPGKAFF. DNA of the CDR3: TGTGCCAGCAGCTTGGGGGGGGGCCCAGGGAAAGCTTTCTTT. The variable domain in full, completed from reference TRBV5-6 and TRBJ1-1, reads DAGVTQSPTHLIKTRGQQVTLRCSPKSGHDTVSWYQQALGQGPQFIFQYYEEEERQRGNFPDRFSGHQFPNYSSELNVNALLLGDSALYLCASSLGGGPGKAFFGQGTRLTVV.

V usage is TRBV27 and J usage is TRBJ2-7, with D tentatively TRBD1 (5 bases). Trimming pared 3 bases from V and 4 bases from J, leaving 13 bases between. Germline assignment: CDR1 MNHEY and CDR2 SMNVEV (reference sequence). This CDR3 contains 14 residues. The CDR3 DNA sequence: TGTGCCAGCAGTTTCGGACAACTACTTTACGAGCAGTACTTC. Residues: CASSFGQLLYEQYF.

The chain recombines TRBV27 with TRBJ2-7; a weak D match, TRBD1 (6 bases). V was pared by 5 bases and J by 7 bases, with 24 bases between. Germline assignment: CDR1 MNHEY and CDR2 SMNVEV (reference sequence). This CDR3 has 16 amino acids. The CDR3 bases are TGTGCCAGCAGTCCGACCAGAGGAACAGGGCTGGGGGAGCAGTACTTC. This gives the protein CASSPTRGTGLGEQYF.

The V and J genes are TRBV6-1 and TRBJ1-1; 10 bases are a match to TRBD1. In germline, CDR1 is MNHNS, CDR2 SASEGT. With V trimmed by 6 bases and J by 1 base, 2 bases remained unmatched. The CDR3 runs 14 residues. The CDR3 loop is CASRTGGRNTEAFF. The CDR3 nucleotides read TGTGCCAGCAGGACAGGGGGCAGGAACACTGAAGCTTTCTTT.

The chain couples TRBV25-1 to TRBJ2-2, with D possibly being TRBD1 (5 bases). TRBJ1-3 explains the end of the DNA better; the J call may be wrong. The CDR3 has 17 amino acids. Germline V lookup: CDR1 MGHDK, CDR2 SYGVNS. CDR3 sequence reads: CASKFVAGPAFGNTIYF. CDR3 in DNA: TGTGCCAGCAAATTTGTCGCGGGGCCCGCATTTGGAAACACCATATATTTT.

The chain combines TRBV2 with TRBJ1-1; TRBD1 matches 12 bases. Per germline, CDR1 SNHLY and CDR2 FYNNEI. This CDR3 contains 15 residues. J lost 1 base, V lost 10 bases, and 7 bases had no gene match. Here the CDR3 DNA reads TGTGCCACCCGCGGGACAGGGGGCGGGAACACTGAAGCTTTCTTT. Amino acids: CATRGTGGGNTEAFF.

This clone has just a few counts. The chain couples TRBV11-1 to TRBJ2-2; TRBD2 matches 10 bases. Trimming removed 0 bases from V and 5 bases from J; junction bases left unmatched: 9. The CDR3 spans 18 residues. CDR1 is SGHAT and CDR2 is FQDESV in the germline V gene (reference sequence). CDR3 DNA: TGTGCCAGCAGCTTAGCTCCCCTAGCGGGGGAGGATACCGGGGAGCTGTTTTTT. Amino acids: CASSLAPLAGEDTGELFF.

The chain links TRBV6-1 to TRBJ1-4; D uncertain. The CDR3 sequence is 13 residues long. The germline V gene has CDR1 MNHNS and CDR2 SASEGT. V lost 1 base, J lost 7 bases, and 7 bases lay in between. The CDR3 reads CASSEGGSEKLFF. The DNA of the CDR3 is TGTGCCAGCAGTGAAGGTGGGAGTGAAAAACTGTTTTTT.

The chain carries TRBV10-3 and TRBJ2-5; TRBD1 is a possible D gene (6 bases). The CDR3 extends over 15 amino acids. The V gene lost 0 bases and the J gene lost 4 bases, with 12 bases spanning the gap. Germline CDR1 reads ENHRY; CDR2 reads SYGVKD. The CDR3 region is CAISESGAVGETQYF. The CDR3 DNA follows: TGTGCCATCAGTGAGTCGGGGGCAGTGGGAGAGACCCAGTACTTC.

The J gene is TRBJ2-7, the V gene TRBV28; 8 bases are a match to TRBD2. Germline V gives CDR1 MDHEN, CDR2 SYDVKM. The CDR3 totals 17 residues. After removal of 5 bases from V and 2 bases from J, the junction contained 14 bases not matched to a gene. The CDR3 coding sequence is TGTGCCAGCAGTCGAAGCGGGAGCCCCGTGGGAGCCTACGAGCAGTACTTC. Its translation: CASSRSGSPVGAYEQYF.

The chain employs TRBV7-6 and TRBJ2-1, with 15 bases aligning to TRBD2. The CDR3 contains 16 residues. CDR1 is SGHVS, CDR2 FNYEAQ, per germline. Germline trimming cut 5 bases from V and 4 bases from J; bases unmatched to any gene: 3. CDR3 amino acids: CASSLGLAGGYNEQFF. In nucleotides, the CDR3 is TGTGCCAGCAGCCTCGGACTAGCGGGGGGGTACAATGAGCAGTTCTTC.

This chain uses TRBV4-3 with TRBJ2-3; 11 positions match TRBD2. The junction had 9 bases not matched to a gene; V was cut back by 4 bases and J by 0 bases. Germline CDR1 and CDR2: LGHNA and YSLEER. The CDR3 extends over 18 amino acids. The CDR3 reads CASSPGTSGEISTDTQYF. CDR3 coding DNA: TGCGCCAGCAGCCCCGGGACTAGCGGAGAGATTAGCACAGATACGCAGTATTTT.

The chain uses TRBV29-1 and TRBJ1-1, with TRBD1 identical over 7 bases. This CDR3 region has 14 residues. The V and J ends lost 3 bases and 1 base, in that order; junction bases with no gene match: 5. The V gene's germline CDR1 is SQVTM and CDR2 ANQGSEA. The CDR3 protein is CSVDRGTANTEAFF. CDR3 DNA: TGCAGCGTTGATCGGGGGACAGCGAACACTGAAGCTTTCTTT.

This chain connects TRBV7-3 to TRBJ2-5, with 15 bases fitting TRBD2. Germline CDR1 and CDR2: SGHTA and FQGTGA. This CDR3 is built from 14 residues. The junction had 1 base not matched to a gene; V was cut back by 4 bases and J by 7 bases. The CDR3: CASSSGLAGGTQYF. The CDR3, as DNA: TGTGCCAGCAGCTCGGGACTAGCGGGGGGGACCCAGTACTTC. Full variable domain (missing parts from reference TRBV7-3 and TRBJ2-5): GAGVSQTPSNKVTEKGKYVELRCDPISGHTALYWYRQSLGQGPEFLIYFQGTGAADDSGLPNDRFFAVRPEGSVSTLKIQRTERGDSAVYLCASSSGLAGGTQYFGPGTRLLVL.

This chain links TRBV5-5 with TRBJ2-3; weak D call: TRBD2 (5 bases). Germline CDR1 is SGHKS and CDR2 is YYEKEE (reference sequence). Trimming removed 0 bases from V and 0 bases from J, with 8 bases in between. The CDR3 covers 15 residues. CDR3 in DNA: TGTGCCAGCAGCTTGGGTCTAGCTAGCACAGATACGCAGTATTTT. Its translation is CASSLGLASTDTQYF.

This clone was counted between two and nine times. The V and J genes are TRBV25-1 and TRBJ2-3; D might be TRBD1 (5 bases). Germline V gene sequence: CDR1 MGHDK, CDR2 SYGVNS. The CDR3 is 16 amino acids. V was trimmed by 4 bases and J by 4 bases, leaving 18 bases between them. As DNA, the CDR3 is TGTGCCAGCAGTGCCCCCAGGGTGGTGGGCGCAGATACGCAGTATTTT. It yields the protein CASSAPRVVGADTQYF.

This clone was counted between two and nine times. This CDR3 is CAISEDQGDEQFF. The CDR3 DNA follows: TGTGCCATCAGTGAGGATCAGGGCGATGAGCAGTTCTTC. The rearrangement links TRBV10-3 to TRBJ2-1; D might be TRBD1 (5 bases). With 2 bases removed from V and 8 bases from J, the gap between germline ends came to 10 bases. The length of the CDR3 is 13 residues. CDR1 is ENHRY and CDR2 is SYGVKD in the germline V gene.

The chain's CDR3 is CASSTSENNEQFF. CDR3 DNA sequence: TGTGCCAGCTCGACTAGCGAGAACAATGAGCAGTTCTTC. The V gene is TRBV18, the J gene TRBJ2-1, with 8 bases matching TRBD2. The CDR3 has 13 amino acids. Trimming at V came to 6 bases and at J to 5 bases, leaving 3 bases not matched to a gene. Germline lookup yields CDR1 KGHSH and CDR2 LQKENI.

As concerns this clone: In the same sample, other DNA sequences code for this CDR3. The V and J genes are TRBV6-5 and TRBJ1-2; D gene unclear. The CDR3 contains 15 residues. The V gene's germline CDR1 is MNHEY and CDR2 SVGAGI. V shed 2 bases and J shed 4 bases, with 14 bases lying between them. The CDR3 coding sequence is TGTGCCAGCAGTTACGGCGGAGCCGTAAGCTATGGCTACACCTTC. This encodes CASSYGGAVSYGYTF.

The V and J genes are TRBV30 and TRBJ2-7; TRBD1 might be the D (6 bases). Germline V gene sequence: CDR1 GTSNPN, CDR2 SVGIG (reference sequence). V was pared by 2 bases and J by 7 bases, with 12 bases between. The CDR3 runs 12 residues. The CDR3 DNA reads TGTGCCTGGAGTCCGCAGGGGTGGGAGCAGTACTTC. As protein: CAWSPQGWEQYF.